The rows below give T cell receptor beta chains drawn from one sample of a study of regulatory T cells in long-lasting Graves disease. Each CDR3 protein gets one entry after TCRdb re-called the multiplex PCR reads with MiXCR. The data show some 420,000 distinct CDR3 sequences, with approximately 22% seen just once and about an eighth held by the top ten. Sequences were derived from peripheral blood mononuclear cells (PBMCs), sampled when the disease was refractory, from a patient treated with antithyroid drugs. These receptor sequences come from a female donor with Graves disease. CDR3s include the opening cysteine and the closing phenylalanine or tryptophan. A D gene is named only where the DNA matches it firmly. The size of a clone is reported for some rows only, either as once, few or many, or as a class for expanded clones.

clone size	D gene	V gene	J gene	CDR3 protein	CDR3 DNA
.	.	TRBV28	TRBJ2-7	CASSRNSNGPYEQYF	TGTGCCAGCAGTCGGAACTCAAATGGACCCTACGAGCAGTACTTC
.	.	TRBV7-8	TRBJ2-3	CASSLLRGDTQYF	TGTGCCAGCAGCTTGTTAAGGGGAGATACGCAGTATTTT
.	TRBD2	TRBV2	TRBJ2-5	CTSSLAGVETQYF	TGTACCAGCAGCTTAGCGGGAGTGGAGACCCAGTACTTC
many	TRBD1	TRBV7-2	TRBJ1-1	CASSLGTDTEAFF	TGTGCCAGCAGCCTAGGGACAGACACTGAAGCTTTCTTT
few	.	TRBV6-2/TRBV6-3	TRBJ2-6	CAVYRGPISSGANVLTF	TGTGCCGTATATCGGGGGCCGATTTCCTCTGGGGCCAACGTCCTGACTTTC
few	.	TRBV7-2	TRBJ2-7	CASSQPTYEQYF	TGTGCCAGCAGCCAACCGACCTACGAGCAGTACTTC
.	.	TRBV2	TRBJ2-3	CASRAGISDTQYF	TGTGCCAGCAGGGCGGGGATCTCAGATACGCAGTATTTT
few	TRBD1	TRBV28	TRBJ1-1	CASRLRQGAGDTEAFF	TGTGCCAGCAGACTAAGACAGGGGGCCGGAGACACTGAAGCTTTCTTT
few	TRBD1	TRBV30	TRBJ1-2	CAWSLGQGRNDGYTF	TGTGCCTGGAGTCTGGGACAGGGGAGGAATGATGGCTACACCTTC
.	TRBD1	TRBV7-7	TRBJ2-7	CASSLRPGGYRYEQYF	TGTGCTAGCAGCTTAAGGCCAGGGGGCTATAGGTACGAGCAGTACTTC
many	TRBD1	TRBV6-1	TRBJ1-1	CASRDNRGTEAFF	TGTGCCAGCAGGGATAACAGGGGTACTGAAGCTTTCTTT
.	.	TRBV7-2	TRBJ2-7	CASNQPTYEQYF	TGTGCCAGCAACCAACCAACCTACGAGCAGTACTTC
.	.	TRBV20-1	TRBJ1-1	CSASNGGSNTEAFF	TGCAGTGCATCGAACGGGGGCTCGAACACTGAAGCTTTCTTT
many	TRBD1	TRBV7-2	TRBJ1-2	CASSLGTANYGYTF	TGTGCCAGCAGTTTAGGGACAGCTAACTATGGCTACACCTTC
few	TRBD1	TRBV29-1	TRBJ1-2	CSASDRDRGSNYGYTF	TGCAGCGCTTCAGACCGGGACAGGGGGTCTAACTATGGCTACACCTTC
.	TRBD1	TRBV6-1	TRBJ2-5	CAGSGGQGGQETQYF	TGTGCCGGCAGTGGGGGACAGGGGGGTCAAGAGACCCAGTACTTC
.	TRBD1	TRBV6-1	TRBJ1-1	CASSRTGGRTEAFF	TGTGCCAGCAGCCGGACAGGGGGTCGCACTGAAGCTTTCTTT
few	.	TRBV11-3	TRBJ1-1	CASSLEWTEAFF	TGTGCCAGCAGCTTAGAATGGACTGAAGCTTTCTTT
.	TRBD1	TRBV20-1	TRBJ1-2	CSARPGGTGVYGYTF	TGCAGTGCTAGACCCGGGGGGACAGGAGTCTATGGCTACACCTTC
.	.	TRBV19	TRBJ1-1	CASSMSLDTEAFF	TGTGCCAGTAGTATGAGTCTTGACACTGAAGCTTTCTTT
few	.	TRBV7-3	TRBJ2-2	CASSFRPRDGELFF	TGTGCCAGCAGCTTTAGGCCCAGGGACGGGGAGCTGTTTTTT
many	.	TRBV28	TRBJ1-1	CASNLGGTVGMNTEAFF	TGTGCCAGCAACTTAGGGGGGACCGTTGGCATGAACACTGAAGCTTTCTTT
once	.	TRBV7-9	TRBJ1-5	CASSSSDSNQPQHF	TGTGCCAGCAGCTCAAGTGATAGCAATCAGCCCCAGCATTTT
.	TRBD1	TRBV30	TRBJ1-2	CASQGDGYTF	TGTGCCTCACAGGGGGATGGCTACACCTTC
.	.	TRBV5-8	TRBJ2-5	CANLFLGETQYF	TGTGCCAACCTTTTCTTGGGGGAGACCCAGTACTTC
.	TRBD2	TRBV6-2/TRBV6-3	TRBJ2-5	CATTGTSQPGTQYF	TGTGCCACCACAGGGACTAGCCAGCCGGGGACCCAGTACTTC
.	.	TRBV30	TRBJ2-3	CAWSGSGNGYF	TGTGCCTGGAGTGGCTCGGGGAACGGGTATTTT
many	.	TRBV7-9	TRBJ1-2	CASSPTEFYGYTF	TGTGCCAGCAGCCCGACGGAATTCTATGGCTACACCTTC
.	.	TRBV4-1	TRBJ2-2	CASSQDFSPTGELFF	TGCGCCAGCAGCCAAGATTTTTCCCCCACCGGGGAGCTGTTTTTT
.	.	TRBV13	TRBJ1-1	CASSLGGQGYTEAFF	TGTGCCAGCAGCTTAGGAGGGCAGGGGTACACTGAAGCTTTCTTT
many	TRBD1	TRBV29-1	TRBJ1-1	CSARDSWNTEAFF	TGCAGCGCCCGGGACAGCTGGAACACTGAAGCTTTCTTT
few	TRBD1	TRBV13	TRBJ1-1	CASSTLQLQGATEAFF	TGTGCCAGCAGCACACTCCAACTACAGGGGGCGACTGAAGCTTTCTTT